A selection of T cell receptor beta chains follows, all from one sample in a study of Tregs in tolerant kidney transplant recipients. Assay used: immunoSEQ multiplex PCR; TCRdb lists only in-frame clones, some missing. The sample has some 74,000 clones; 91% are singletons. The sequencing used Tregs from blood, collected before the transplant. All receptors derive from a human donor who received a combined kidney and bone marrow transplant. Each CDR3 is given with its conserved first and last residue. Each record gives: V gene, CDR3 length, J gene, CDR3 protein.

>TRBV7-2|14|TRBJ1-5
CASSWGGGAQPQHF
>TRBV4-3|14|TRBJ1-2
CASSTQTGLGGYTF
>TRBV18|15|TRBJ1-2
CASSPEATSGSGYTF
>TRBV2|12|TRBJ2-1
CASSVKLAAQFF
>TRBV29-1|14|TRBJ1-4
CSASSAGSNEKLFF
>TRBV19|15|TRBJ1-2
CASSLQTGTVYGYTF
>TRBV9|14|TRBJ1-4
CASSVGGQGEKLFF
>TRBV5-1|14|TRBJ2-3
CASSRQDSTDTQYF
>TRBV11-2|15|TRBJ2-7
CASSRVTGVTYEQYF
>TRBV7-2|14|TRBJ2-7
CASSFQREFGEQYF
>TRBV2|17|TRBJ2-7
CASSEEGAPGGTYEQYF
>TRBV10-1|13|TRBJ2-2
CASSEQGRGELFF
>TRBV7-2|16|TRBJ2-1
CASGLAGGYKYNEQFF
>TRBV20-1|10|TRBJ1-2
CSARAQLYTF
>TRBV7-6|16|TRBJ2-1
CASSSTLAGVYNEQFF
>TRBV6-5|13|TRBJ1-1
CASSYPQRREAFF
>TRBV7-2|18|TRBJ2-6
CASRRRDWGSSGANVLTF
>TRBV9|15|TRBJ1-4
CASSVGVGPNEKLFF
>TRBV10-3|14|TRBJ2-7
CAISDATGGVEQYF
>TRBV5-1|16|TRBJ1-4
CASSLAGGVGNEKLFF
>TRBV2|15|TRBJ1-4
CASSVDAPTGEKLFF
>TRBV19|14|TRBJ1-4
CASNWGQKNEKLFF
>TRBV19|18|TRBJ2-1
CASSIGTSGRGPYNEQFF
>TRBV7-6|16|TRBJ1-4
CASSLVSGATNEKLFF
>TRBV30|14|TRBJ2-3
CAWGGLFSTDTQYF
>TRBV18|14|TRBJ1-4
CASSPGGTNEKLFF
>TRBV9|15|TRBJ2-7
CASSVGTGGTYEQYF
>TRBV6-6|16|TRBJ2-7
CASSYEGGRGGREQYF
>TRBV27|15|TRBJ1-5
CASSSIGQINQPQHF
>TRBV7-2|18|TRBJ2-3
CASSFGLAGGLSTDTQYF
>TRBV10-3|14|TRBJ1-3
CAIEARQGRNTIYF
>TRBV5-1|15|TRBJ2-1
CASRMEASGNNEQFF
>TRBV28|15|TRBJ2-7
CASRVAQGLPYEQYF
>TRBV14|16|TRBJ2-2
CASSPSRPGTGRELFF
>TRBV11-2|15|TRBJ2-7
CASSLGGGGGYEQYF
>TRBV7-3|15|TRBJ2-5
CASSLRTGVRETQYF
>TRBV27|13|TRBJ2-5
CASSLEGGETQYF
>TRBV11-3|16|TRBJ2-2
CASSLLGQGRIGELFF
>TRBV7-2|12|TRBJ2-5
CASSLGRGTQYF
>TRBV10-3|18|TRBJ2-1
CAISESRGRAYSYNEQFF
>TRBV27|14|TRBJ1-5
CASSYGLGGQPQHF
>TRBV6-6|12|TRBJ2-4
CASRDRLDIQYF
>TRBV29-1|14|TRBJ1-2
CSVDFSQVGYGYTF
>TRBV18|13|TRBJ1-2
CASSLPGTQGYAF
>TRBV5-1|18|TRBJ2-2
CASSLDLKGAKGTGELFF
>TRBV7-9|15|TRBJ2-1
CASSLAGTGGNEQFF
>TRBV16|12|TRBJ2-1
CASTARGNEQFF
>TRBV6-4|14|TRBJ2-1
CASSVTSGIDEQFF
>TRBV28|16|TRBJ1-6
CASSLASAKTNSPLHF
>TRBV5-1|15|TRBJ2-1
CASSLEGRVSDEQFF
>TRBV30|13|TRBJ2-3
CAWTGVFGDTQYF
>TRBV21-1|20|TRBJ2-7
CASSNRESTSGRACYYEQYF
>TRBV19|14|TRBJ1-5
CASTPQISNQPQHF
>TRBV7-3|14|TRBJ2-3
CASSLQAGTDTQYF
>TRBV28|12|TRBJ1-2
CASSSGRGGYTF
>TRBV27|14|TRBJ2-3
CASNRGRVTDTQYF